A selection of T cell receptor beta chains follows, all from one sample in a study of blood T cell repertoires in COVID-19. Clones were read by immunoSEQ multiplex PCR, and TCRdb kept only the in-frame ones, dropping some. The table has 120,000 or so clones, roughly 80% seen once; the top ten hold around an eighth. Material for sequencing was peripheral blood. All receptors come from a woman aged 25-40 years who had recovered from COVID-19. Each CDR3 is given with its conserved first and last residue. D genes are given only for firm matches. The size field is filled for only some rows; it gives once, few, many or a size class.

TRBJ2-3 NA NA TRBV21-1 CASSKARTGGRGADTQYF TGTGCCAGCAGCAAAGCCAGGACGGGGGGCCGGGGGGCAGATACGCAGTATTTT
TRBJ2-5 NA NA TRBV6-5 CAVRAGWVSETQYF TGTGCAGTAAGGGCGGGATGGGTTTCGGAGACCCAGTACTTC
TRBJ2-7 NA NA TRBV15 CATSRGGGVGITRQPYEQYF TGTGCCACCAGCAGAGGGGGTGGGGTTGGGATTACACGACAGCCCTACGAGCAGTACTTC
TRBJ1-1 NA NA TRBV7-6 CASSAGFEANTEAFF TGTGCCAGCAGCGCCGGGTTCGAAGCGAACACTGAAGCTTTCTTT
TRBJ2-1 NA TRBD1 TRBV6-2/TRBV6-3 CASSRRQGHNEQFF TGTGCCAGCAGCCGTCGACAGGGGCATAATGAGCAGTTCTTC
TRBJ2-1 NA TRBD2 TRBV19 CASRVTSGSNNEQFF TGTGCCAGTAGGGTGACTAGCGGGTCAAACAATGAGCAGTTCTTC
TRBJ1-2 NA TRBD1 TRBV19 CASRETGVFGYGYTF TGTGCCAGTAGGGAGACAGGGGTTTTCGGCTATGGCTACACCTTC
TRBJ1-3 NA NA TRBV2 CASSPDPSSGNTIYF TGTGCCAGCAGCCCCGATCCTAGCTCTGGAAACACCATATATTTT
TRBJ2-1 NA TRBD2 TRBV4-1 CASSQVSGRAHNEQFF TGCGCCAGCAGCCAAGTGAGCGGGAGGGCCCACAATGAGCAGTTCTTC
TRBJ1-1 NA NA TRBV2 CASSTSNTEAFF TGTGCCAGCAGTACATCGAACACTGAAGCTTTCTTT
TRBJ2-7 NA TRBD1 TRBV9 CASSAGTGATEQYF TGTGCCAGCAGCGCCGGGACAGGGGCTACCGAGCAGTACTTC
TRBJ1-4 NA NA TRBV28 CASSSSSEKLFF TGTGCCAGCAGTTCCTCTTCCGAAAAACTGTTTTTT
TRBJ1-1 once TRBD1 TRBV5-8 CASRLDRGQNTEAFF TGTGCCAGCAGACTAGACAGGGGTCAGAACACTGAAGCTTTCTTT
TRBJ2-3 NA NA TRBV18 CASSPKSLRSTDTQYF TGTGCCAGCTCACCCAAATCGTTGCGTAGCACAGATACGCAGTATTTT
TRBJ2-5 NA TRBD1 TRBV19 CASMKRTGGETQYF TGTGCCAGTATGAAGAGGACAGGGGGAGAGACCCAGTACTTC
TRBJ2-5 NA TRBD1 TRBV7-9 CASSWDREETQYF TGTGCCAGCAGCTGGGACAGGGAAGAGACCCAGTACTTC
TRBJ2-5 NA NA TRBV19 CASRKEGKETQYF TGTGCCAGCAGGAAGGAGGGAAAAGAGACCCAGTACTTC
TRBJ2-3 NA TRBD2 TRBV7-3 CASSLTGLAEDTQYF TGTGCCAGCAGCTTAACGGGACTAGCGGAAGATACGCAGTATTTT
TRBJ1-4 few NA TRBV6-5 CASSPRGAGRGVFF TGTGCCAGCAGTCCCAGAGGGGCGGGGCGAGGAGTGTTTTTT
TRBJ2-1 NA TRBD2 TRBV5-6 CASSLGSREHEQFF TGTGCCAGCAGCTTGGGCTCGCGGGAGCATGAGCAGTTCTTC
TRBJ1-1 NA TRBD1 TRBV7-9 CASSSQGAGTEAFF TGTGCCAGCAGCTCTCAGGGGGCAGGGACTGAAGCTTTCTTT
TRBJ1-4 NA NA TRBV6-5 CASSYSGATGEKLFF TGTGCCAGCAGTTACTCGGGGGCCACTGGGGAAAAACTGTTTTTT
TRBJ2-1 NA NA TRBV25-1 CASSDPSAGPPPHEQFF TGTGCCAGCAGTGATCCCAGTGCGGGACCCCCGCCCCATGAGCAGTTCTTC
TRBJ1-1 NA TRBD1 TRBV10-2 CASSSKQGVNTEAFF TGCGCCAGCAGTAGTAAACAGGGGGTGAACACTGAAGCTTTCTTT
TRBJ2-1 NA TRBD1 TRBV29-1 CSGTGGLGYNEQFF TGCAGCGGGACAGGGGGCCTGGGGTACAATGAGCAGTTCTTC
TRBJ2-2 once TRBD2 TRBV5-4 CASSLAQREKGGELFF TGTGCCAGCAGCTTGGCACAGCGGGAGAAGGGCGGGGAGCTGTTTTTT
TRBJ1-1 NA NA TRBV5-1 CASSPVQPAGDQAFF TGCGCCAGCAGCCCGGTTCAACCCGCGGGGGATCAAGCTTTCTTT